The source of this TCR beta chain is a study of early T cells in non-severe SARS-CoV-2 infection. Across the study: Unpaired chains resulted from sequencing bulk RNA of unsorted whole blood.

Attachment of unique molecular identifiers to individual cDNA molecules was performed. TCRdb analysed the 5' RACE reads with MiXCR anew, one entry per CDR3 protein. The profile shows tens of thousands of distinct CDR3 sequences, 6% to 7% of them singletons. This clonotype was observed many times. The sequencing used whole blood, collected at baseline. The TCR originated in an adult who was a healthcare worker with PCR-confirmed SARS-CoV-2 infection or an uninfected control (not recorded which).

As DNA, the CDR3 is TGTGCCAGCAGTGGGGGCAGCACTGAGCAGTTCTTC. Translated: CASSGGSTEQFF. The chain links TRBV2 to TRBJ2-1; tentatively, D is TRBD1 (5 bases). This CDR3 contains 12 residues. Between the trimmed V and J ends, which lost 4 bases and 9 bases, there was a span of 10 bases. CDR1 and CDR2 from the germline V gene are SNHLY and FYNNEI.